Listed here is a single T cell receptor (beta chain). The data were taken from a study of blood T cell repertoires in COVID-19. The CDR3 loop spans 15 amino acids. With V trimmed by 6 bases and J by 7 bases, 7 bases remained unmatched. Germline CDR1 and CDR2: KGHSH and LQKENI. The assay was immunoSEQ multiplex PCR, and TCRdb's table has in-frame clones only and misses some. The sample has 250,000 or so clones, about 83% seen once. This sequence was found in a human donor in a cohort sampled during active COVID-19. This chain connects TRBV18 to TRBJ1-6; 9 positions match TRBD1. The sample comprised peripheral blood. This CDR3 reads CASSSPGQGNSPLHF. The CDR3 DNA follows: TGTGCCAGCTCCTCTCCGGGACAGGGAAATTCACCCCTCCACTTT.